A selection of T cell receptor beta chains follows, all from one sample in a study of T-cell memory formation after mild COVID-19. MiXCR was run by TCRdb on the 5' RACE reads, yielding one entry per CDR3 protein. The sample contains 400,000 or so distinct CDR3 sequences, around 20% of which appear only once. The sequencing input was PBMCs or a T cell subset sorted from them (not recorded which). Receptors originate from an adult woman who had mild COVID-19 (a few samples of this study predate the infection). Cell type and time point are not known. CDR3s include the opening cysteine and the closing phenylalanine or tryptophan. Fields, in order: D gene, V gene, J gene, clone size, CDR3 protein, CDR3 DNA. The D gene is left open where the match is weak. Size is stated for part of the rows, as once, few or many counts, or as a class when the clone is expanded.

NA	TRBV5-1	TRBJ1-1	many	CASSLASGTRNTEAFF	TGCGCCAGCAGCTTGGCCTCCGGGACAAGGAACACTGAAGCTTTCTTT
TRBD2	TRBV11-2	TRBJ2-1	NA	CASSLYAGVPNEQFF	TGTGCCAGCAGCTTATACGCGGGGGTACCCAATGAGCAGTTCTTC
NA	TRBV5-1	TRBJ1-5	few	CASSPGRGLDQPQHF	TGCGCCAGCAGCCCTGGGAGGGGTTTGGATCAGCCCCAGCATTTT
TRBD1	TRBV7-9	TRBJ1-5	NA	CASSLASGTGGATDQPQHF	TGTGCCAGCAGCTTAGCGTCCGGGACAGGGGGCGCGACGGATCAGCCCCAGCATTTT
TRBD1	TRBV7-2	TRBJ2-7	few	CASSLPDRSSYEQYF	TGTGCCAGCAGCTTACCGGACAGGAGCTCCTACGAGCAGTACTTC
TRBD2	TRBV6-2/TRBV6-3	TRBJ2-1	few	CASRDRLAGTYNEQFF	TGTGCCAGCAGGGACCGACTAGCGGGAACCTACAATGAGCAGTTCTTC
NA	TRBV28	TRBJ1-1	NA	CASSLTGREAFF	TGTGCCAGCAGTTTAACGGGCAGGGAAGCTTTCTTT
NA	TRBV7-9	TRBJ2-7	few	CASSLVLAASSYEQYF	TGTGCCAGCAGCTTAGTCTTAGCGGCGAGCTCCTACGAGCAGTACTTC
NA	TRBV9	TRBJ2-2	few	CASSVSSRGANTGELFF	TGTGCCAGCAGCGTATCCTCAAGAGGGGCAAACACCGGGGAGCTGTTTTTT
NA	TRBV5-1	TRBJ2-5	few	CASSLIGTQYF	TGCGCCAGCAGCTTGATCGGGACCCAGTACTTC
NA	TRBV5-1	TRBJ1-2	few	CASSLGGVDRGYTF	TGCGCCAGCAGCTTGGGAGGGGTAGACCGTGGCTACACCTTC
TRBD1	TRBV6-1	TRBJ1-1	NA	CASSNRGTEAFF	TGTGCCAGCAGCAACAGGGGCACTGAAGCTTTCTTT
TRBD2	TRBV30	TRBJ2-1	few	CAWSRKAGVRYNEQFF	TGTGCCTGGAGTAGAAAGGCGGGAGTTCGATACAATGAGCAGTTCTTC
NA	TRBV5-1	TRBJ2-5	NA	CASSLAGRGSEETQYF	TGCGCCAGCAGCTTGGCAGGAAGGGGGTCCGAAGAGACCCAGTACTTC
TRBD1	TRBV12-3/TRBV12-4	TRBJ1-1	NA	CASTSGGALNTEAFF	TGTGCCAGCACTTCAGGGGGGGCTTTGAACACTGAAGCTTTCTTT
TRBD1	TRBV10-3	TRBJ1-5	NA	CAISRDSRNQPQHF	TGTGCCATCAGTCGGGACAGTAGGAATCAGCCCCAGCATTTT
TRBD1	TRBV6-2/TRBV6-3	TRBJ2-1	few	CASSQPGQGANEQFF	TGTGCCAGCAGTCAGCCGGGACAGGGGGCCAATGAGCAGTTCTTC
NA	TRBV5-6	TRBJ2-3	NA	CASSPNGAGARTDTQYF	TGTGCCAGCAGCCCTAATGGTGCGGGGGCGCGCACAGATACGCAGTATTTT
NA	TRBV18	TRBJ2-7	few	CASSRYSTYEQYF	TGTGCCAGCTCACGATACTCTACCTACGAGCAGTACTTC
TRBD1	TRBV14	TRBJ2-5	once	CASSSGTGGYGETQYF	TGTGCCAGCAGTTCCGGGACAGGGGGCTATGGGGAGACCCAGTACTTC
NA	TRBV30	TRBJ1-1	NA	CAWARGVNSEAFF	TGTGCCTGGGCTAGGGGGGTAAACTCTGAAGCTTTCTTT
NA	TRBV12-3/TRBV12-4	TRBJ2-7	few	CASSFKWTYEQYF	TGTGCCAGCAGTTTTAAATGGACCTACGAGCAGTACTTC
TRBD1	TRBV24-1	TRBJ2-1	NA	CATSERGRGGNEQFF	TGTGCCACCAGTGAAAGGGGGCGCGGTGGGAATGAGCAGTTCTTC
NA	TRBV5-1	TRBJ2-2	few	CASHAGGPGELFF	TGCGCCAGCCACGCCGGGGGACCCGGGGAGCTGTTTTTT
TRBD1	TRBV29-1	TRBJ1-2	NA	CSVDGQEDGYGYTF	TGCAGCGTTGACGGACAGGAGGACGGCTATGGCTACACCTTC
TRBD2	TRBV7-9	TRBJ2-7	few	CASIRTSGTYEQYF	TGTGCCAGCATCAGGACTAGCGGGACCTACGAGCAGTACTTC
NA	TRBV5-1	TRBJ2-2	NA	CASSLRRGITGELFF	TGCGCCAGCAGCTTGCGCCGGGGAATCACCGGGGAGCTGTTTTTT
NA	TRBV11-2	TRBJ1-1	many	CASSPPGRLNTEAFF	TGTGCCAGCAGCCCCCCGGGACGCCTGAACACTGAAGCTTTCTTT
TRBD1	TRBV7-9	TRBJ1-1	few	CASSFYSIRQGGQKNTEAFF	TGTGCCAGCAGCTTTTACTCCATCCGACAGGGGGGACAAAAGAACACTGAAGCTTTCTTT
NA	TRBV3-1	TRBJ2-1	NA	CAIQGSGEQFF	TGTGCCATCCAGGGAAGTGGCGAGCAGTTCTTC
NA	TRBV6-1	TRBJ1-1	few	CASSEAGNTEAFF	TGTGCCAGCAGTGAAGCTGGGAACACTGAAGCTTTCTTT
TRBD1	TRBV6-6	TRBJ1-3	NA	CASTSPGGTRNTIYF	TGTGCCAGCACCTCCCCAGGGGGTACTCGAAACACCATATATTTT
NA	TRBV6-5	TRBJ2-1	NA	CASSYGRGERTEQFF	TGTGCCAGCAGTTACGGTAGGGGTGAGCGTACTGAGCAGTTCTTC
NA	TRBV7-3	TRBJ1-1	few	CASSKFSDTEAFF	TGTGCCAGCTCTAAGTTCTCAGACACTGAAGCTTTCTTT
TRBD1	TRBV4-1	TRBJ1-5	once	CASSHRVGQGEVQPQHF	TGCGCCAGCAGCCATCGAGTGGGACAGGGGGAGGTTCAGCCCCAGCATTTT
NA	TRBV5-1	TRBJ2-7	few	CASSSGGQGGYEQYF	TGCGCCAGCAGCTCTGGGGGGCAGGGAGGATACGAGCAGTACTTC
TRBD2	TRBV28	TRBJ2-7	NA	CASSAGTSGRGEQYF	TGTGCCAGCAGCGCCGGGACTAGCGGGAGGGGAGAGCAGTACTTC
NA	TRBV4-2	TRBJ2-7	NA	CASSQDTLGTASYEQYF	TGTGCCAGCAGCCAAGATACGTTGGGGACTGCCTCCTACGAGCAGTACTTC
NA	TRBV3-1	TRBJ1-2	NA	CASSPVEGGYGYTF	TGTGCCAGCAGCCCCGTCGAAGGGGGCTATGGCTACACCTTC
TRBD2	TRBV5-1	TRBJ2-1	few	CASSWGLAPNEQFF	TGCGCCAGCAGCTGGGGACTAGCTCCCAATGAGCAGTTCTTC
NA	TRBV29-1	TRBJ1-5	many	CSVLWGSDQPQHF	TGCAGCGTTTTATGGGGGTCCGATCAGCCCCAGCATTTT
NA	TRBV7-7	TRBJ2-3	NA	CASSLGQAFTDTQYF	TGTGCTAGCAGCTTAGGGCAGGCCTTCACAGATACGCAGTATTTT
NA	TRBV5-1	TRBJ1-2	few	CASSLTTGSPSGYTF	TGCGCCAGCAGTCTCACTACAGGGTCTCCGAGCGGCTACACCTTC
NA	TRBV6-5	TRBJ2-7	many	CASSYFGWDEQYF	TGTGCCAGCAGCTACTTTGGCTGGGACGAGCAGTACTTC
TRBD2	TRBV12-3/TRBV12-4	TRBJ2-7	NA	CASSLGGRGGTYEQYF	TGTGCCAGCAGTTTAGGAGGGAGGGGCGGAACCTACGAGCAGTACTTC
NA	TRBV3-1	TRBJ1-2	once	CASSRRPDSNYGYTF	TGTGCCAGCAGCCGAAGACCTGACTCTAACTATGGCTACACCTTC
TRBD1	TRBV20-1	TRBJ1-5	NA	CSARYRGAQPQHF	TGCAGTGCTAGATACAGGGGCGCACAGCCCCAGCATTTT
TRBD1	TRBV29-1	TRBJ2-2	few	CSARQGANTGELFF	TGCAGCGCTCGGCAGGGGGCGAACACCGGGGAGCTGTTTTTT
TRBD1	TRBV24-1	TRBJ1-5	few	CATSDFRDRGHF	TGTGCCACCAGTGATTTCCGGGACAGGGGGCATTTT
NA	TRBV27	TRBJ2-3	NA	CASSSSQDRQLTDTQYF	TGTGCCAGCAGTTCCAGCCAGGACAGACAACTCACAGATACGCAGTATTTT
TRBD1	TRBV9	TRBJ2-2	few	CASSVGDRGLLTGELFF	TGTGCCAGCAGCGTAGGTGACAGGGGATTGCTCACCGGGGAGCTGTTTTTT